This entry features one T cell receptor (beta chain) sequence. Its target is unknown. This sample stems from a study of T cell responses to AZD1222 COVID-19 vaccine. Using immunoSEQ multiplex PCR, the repertoire was profiled, and TCRdb retains in-frame clones only, with some absent. The sample has roughly 97,000 clones; around 91% are singletons. The study's findings and limits: Spike-wide vaccine-associated CD4 TCRs dominated at 160-218 and 743-854.

The specimen comprised peripheral blood, sampled on day 0 of AZD1222 vaccination. The sequence was obtained from an adult in good health.

CDR3 residues: CASSQRGRTDTQYF. DNA of the CDR3: TGTGCCAGCAGCCAGAGGGGACGCACAGATACGCAGTATTTT. The rearrangement joins TRBV3-1 (or the pseudogene TRBV3-2) to TRBJ2-3; D is possibly TRBD1 or TRBD2 (5 bases each). With 3 bases removed from V and 1 base from J, the gap between germline ends came to 8 bases. CDR3 length equals 14 residues. In germline, CDR1 is LGHDT, CDR2 YNNKEL (reference sequence).